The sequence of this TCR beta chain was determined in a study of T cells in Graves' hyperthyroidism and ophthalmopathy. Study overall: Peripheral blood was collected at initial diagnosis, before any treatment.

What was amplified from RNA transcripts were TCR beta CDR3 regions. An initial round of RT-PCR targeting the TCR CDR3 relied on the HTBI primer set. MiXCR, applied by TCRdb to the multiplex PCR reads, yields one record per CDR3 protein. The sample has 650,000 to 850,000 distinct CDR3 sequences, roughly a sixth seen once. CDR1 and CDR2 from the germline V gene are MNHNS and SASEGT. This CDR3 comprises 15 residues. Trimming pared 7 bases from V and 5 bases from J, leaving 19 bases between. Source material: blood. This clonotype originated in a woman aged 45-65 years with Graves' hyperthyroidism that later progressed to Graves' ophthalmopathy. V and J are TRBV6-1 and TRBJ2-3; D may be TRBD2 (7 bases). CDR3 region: CASTHVGGPQDTQYF. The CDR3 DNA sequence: TGTGCCAGCACCCATGTGGGGGGGCCCCAAGATACGCAGTATTTT.